A single sample is the source of the 21 T cell receptor beta chains below, sequenced in a study of blood T cell repertoires in COVID-19. This table comes from immunoSEQ multiplex PCR, and its TCRdb copy is limited to in-frame clones, with some not included. The sample shows around 310,000 clones, around 90% of them seen only once. The sample comprised peripheral blood. All receptors derive from a woman aged 40 to 50 with COVID-19, enrolled during active disease.

The V and J genes are TRBV18 and TRBJ2-5; 8 bases fit TRBD1. The germline V gene encodes CDR1 KGHSH and CDR2 LQKENI. V gave up 2 bases and J gave up 5 bases; unmatched junction bases: 4. The CDR3 is made up of 14 amino acids. Here the CDR3 DNA reads TGTGCCAGCTCACCAAGCAGGGGGCTCGAGACCCAGTACTTC. It is translated as CASSPSRGLETQYF.

The chain recombines TRBV6-5 with TRBJ2-4; tentative D call: TRBD2 (5 bases). This CDR3 contains 14 residues. Trimming shortened V by 8 bases and J by 8 bases, and 19 bases separated the two germline ends. CDR1 is MNHEY, CDR2 SVGAGI, per germline. In DNA form, the CDR3 reads TGTGCCAGCGCCCGAGGGTGGAGTGCGGACATTCAGTACTTC. As protein: CASARGWSADIQYF.

The rearrangement uses TRBV19 and TRBJ2-7; tentatively, D is TRBD2 (7 bases). The germline V gene has CDR1 LNHDA and CDR2 SQIVND (reference sequence). The CDR3 sequence is 17 residues long. V dropped 5 bases and J dropped 5 bases, with 25 bases sitting between them. In DNA form, the CDR3 reads TGTGCCAGTAGTCCAAGGGGGGGGGCCTCCTCAGGAGACGAGCAGTACTTC. Translation gives CASSPRGGASSGDEQYF.

The chain recombines TRBV2 with TRBJ2-7; D perhaps matches TRBD1 (5 bases). From germline, CDR1 is SNHLY and CDR2 FYNNEI. The CDR3 runs 12 residues. Trimming cost V 5 bases and J 3 bases, with 8 bases left between them. The CDR3 coding sequence is TGTGCCAGCAGTAGACAGAACTACGAGCAGTACTTC. Protein sequence: CASSRQNYEQYF.

V gene TRBV11-2 combines with J gene TRBJ2-1, with 13 bases aligning to TRBD2. The V and J ends lost 4 bases and 10 bases, in that order; junction bases with no gene match: 13. Germline V gives CDR1 SGHAT, CDR2 FQNNGV. The CDR3 covers 17 residues. The chain's CDR3 is CASSSGRLAGGRGEQFF. In DNA, the CDR3 is TGTGCCAGCAGCTCGGGGCGACTAGCGGGGGGCAGGGGCGAGCAGTTCTTC.

CDR3 DNA: TGTGCCAGCAGTTGGTTTCCGGGACAGAAGGTTACTGAAGCTTTCTTT. It is translated as CASSWFPGQKVTEAFF. V is TRBV5-5 and J is TRBJ1-1, with 7 bases aligning to TRBD1. J lost 5 bases, V lost 5 bases, and 15 bases had no gene match. The CDR3 consists of 16 residues. The V gene's germline CDR1 is SGHKS and CDR2 YYEKEE (reference sequence).

V gene TRBV18 combines with J gene TRBJ2-1, with no clear D. There are 13 residues in the CDR3. Trimming pared 0 bases from V and 9 bases from J, leaving 9 bases between. Germline V gene data show CDR1 as KGHSH and CDR2 as LQKENI. CDR3 bases: TGTGCCAGCTCACCACCGTCTAAACTTGAGCAGTTCTTC. As protein: CASSPPSKLEQFF.

This clone has only one observation. This chain links TRBV27 with TRBJ1-1; a weak D match, TRBD1 (6 bases). CDR3 length equals 16 residues. Per germline, CDR1 MNHEY and CDR2 SMNVEV (reference sequence). The germline V and J ends were trimmed by 3 bases and 0 bases, with 14 bases remaining between them. CDR3 in DNA: TGTGCCAGCAGTTTGGGGGCTGAGGGTATGAACACTGAAGCTTTCTTT. This codes for CASSLGAEGMNTEAFF.

The chain combines TRBV11-2 with TRBJ2-5; a possible D gene is TRBD2 (7 bases). CDR1 and CDR2 from the germline V gene are SGHAT and FQNNGV. The CDR3 runs to 16 residues. V lost 2 bases and J lost 4, with 17 bases in between. CDR3 sequence reads: CASSLPGGRGLETQYF. CDR3 sequence (DNA): TGTGCCAGCAGCTTACCCGGGGGGCGAGGATTAGAGACCCAGTACTTC.

This chain links TRBV18 with TRBJ2-3, with 8 bases identical to TRBD1. The V segment lost 5 bases and the J segment 3 bases; nucleotides outside the gene matches: 10. Germline V lookup: CDR1 KGHSH, CDR2 LQKENI. This CDR3 has 16 amino acids. CDR3: CASSSSGGARTDTQYF. The CDR3 DNA sequence: TGTGCCAGCTCATCTTCAGGGGGCGCTAGGACAGATACGCAGTATTTT.

The chain links TRBV24-1 to TRBJ1-2; D is uncertain. This CDR3 has 16 amino acids. Germline V gene data show CDR1 as KGHDR and CDR2 as SFDVKD. Trimming pared 8 bases from V and 5 bases from J, leaving 23 bases between. In DNA, the CDR3 is TGTGCCACCACCGATTTCGAGACCGAATGGAGGTATGGCTACACCTTC. Residues: CATTDFETEWRYGYTF.

The chain combines TRBV10-1 with TRBJ2-7; 8 nucleotides align to TRBD1. The V segment lost 3 bases and the J segment 3 bases; nucleotides outside the gene matches: 10. The CDR3 runs 16 residues. Germline-derived CDR1 and CDR2 are WNHNN and SYGVQD (reference sequence). The DNA for the CDR3 is TGCGCCAGCAGTGAACCGATTGGGACAGGCTGCTACGAGCAGTACTTC. This translates into CASSEPIGTGCYEQYF.

A few counts support this clone. Here the CDR3 DNA reads TGTGCCAGCAGCCTAACCCCAACAGATCAGCCCCAGCATTTT. It is translated as CASSLTPTDQPQHF. This sequence joins TRBV9 and TRBJ1-5; no firm D call. V was cut by 4 bases and J by 5 bases, with 13 bases left in between. Germline V CDR1 and CDR2: SGDLS, YYNGEE. The CDR3 extends over 14 amino acids. Variable domain in full (rest from reference TRBV9 and TRBJ1-5): DSGVTQTPKHLITATGQRVTLRCSPRSGDLSVYWYQQSLDQGLQFLIQYYNGEERAKGNILERFSAQQFPDLHSELNLSSLELGDSALYFCASSLTPTDQPQHFGDGTRLSIL.

The rearrangement joins TRBV6-4 to TRBJ1-5; 8 bases align to TRBD1. CDR1 is MRHNA, CDR2 SNTAGT, per germline. Trimming removed 5 bases from V and 3 bases from J; junction bases left unmatched: 9. The CDR3 extends over 16 amino acids. CDR3 amino acids: CASSRQWDRHNQPQHF. The CDR3, as DNA: TGTGCCAGCAGTCGGCAATGGGACAGGCACAATCAGCCCCAGCATTTT.

The rearrangement uses TRBV11-3 and TRBJ2-1; 7 nucleotides align to TRBD1. This CDR3 has 15 amino acids. The V and J ends lost 5 bases and 4 bases, in that order; junction bases with no gene match: 8. In germline, CDR1 is SGHNT, CDR2 YENEEA. CDR3 in amino acids: CASSDHRGGYNEQFF. CDR3 nucleotides: TGTGCCAGCAGCGACCACAGGGGCGGTTACAATGAGCAGTTCTTC.

This chain links TRBV5-4 with TRBJ2-2, with 7 bases identical to TRBD2. The V segment lost 4 bases and the J segment 1 base; nucleotides outside the gene matches: 7. The CDR3 length is 16 residues. CDR1 SGHNT and CDR2 YYREEE come from the germline V gene (reference sequence). The CDR3 coding sequence is TGTGCCAGCAGCACCCCACTAGCGCAGAACACCGGGGAGCTGTTTTTT. Its protein is CASSTPLAQNTGELFF.

The chain carries TRBV10-3 and TRBJ1-2; D uncertain. The CDR3 sequence is 13 residues long. Germline V gives CDR1 ENHRY, CDR2 SYGVKD. Trimming pared 7 bases from V and 2 bases from J, leaving 11 bases between. The CDR3 loop is CAITVLLNYGYTF. Written as DNA, the CDR3 is TGTGCCATCACCGTTCTGCTAAACTATGGCTACACCTTC.

In DNA form, the CDR3 reads TGTGCCAGCAGCTTAGGTCTACCTTTCGGGGGAGCGCTGGGGAATGAGCAGTTCTTC. As protein: CASSLGLPFGGALGNEQFF. The V gene is TRBV11-3, the J gene TRBJ2-1; the D gene is possibly TRBD2 (6 bases). The CDR3 runs to 19 residues. The germline gives CDR1 SGHNT, CDR2 YENEEA. V was shortened by 1 base and J by 7 bases, with 26 bases between the two germline ends.

V is TRBV7-2 and J is TRBJ1-2; 10 bases line up with TRBD1. The V and J ends lost 5 bases and 2 bases, in that order; junction bases with no gene match: 5. CDR1 is SGHTA and CDR2 is FQGNSA in the germline V gene. CDR3 length: 15 amino acids. CDR3 region: CASSPGQGTNYGYTF. CDR3 sequence (DNA): TGTGCCAGCAGCCCGGGACAGGGGACGAACTATGGCTACACCTTC.

This chain links TRBV4-1 with TRBJ1-6, with D possibly being TRBD1 (6 bases). This CDR3 has 14 residues. The germline V gene encodes CDR1 MGHRA and CDR2 YSYEKL. V was trimmed by 1 base and J by 10 bases, leaving 11 bases between them. The CDR3 spells CASSQATRGSPLHF. The DNA for the CDR3 is TGCGCCAGCAGCCAAGCCACGAGGGGGTCACCCCTCCACTTT.

V is TRBV30 and J is TRBJ1-2; TRBD1 agrees at 7 bases. The CDR3 contains 10 residues. In germline, CDR1 is GTSNPN, CDR2 SVGIG (reference sequence). With 4 bases clipped from V and 7 bases from J, the junction kept 0 bases outside the gene matches. In DNA form, the CDR3 reads TGTGCCTGGAAGGGGGCTGGCTACACCTTC. This translates into CAWKGAGYTF.